The 19 T cell receptor beta chains listed next were all sequenced from one sample in a study of cytomegalovirus exposure and HLA in healthy donors. PCR involved 60 Vbeta and 13 Jbeta primers. This table comes from immunoSEQ multiplex PCR, and its TCRdb copy is limited to in-frame clones, with some not included. There are about 180,000 clones in the sample; 70% to 80% occur only once, and about 1.5% lies in the top ten. Sequences were obtained from PBMCs. The origin of the receptors is a man aged 18 to 29 in good health and CMV-seronegative.

This clone has just one count. The rearrangement links TRBV6-1 to TRBJ2-5; unclear D gene. Trimming shortened V by 1 base and J by 7 bases, and 4 bases separated the two germline ends. Germline CDR1 is MNHNS and CDR2 is SASEGT. CDR3 length: 11 amino acids. CDR3 in DNA: TGTGCCAGCAGTGAAGGAGGGACCCAGTACTTC. Amino acids: CASSEGGTQYF.

This chain connects TRBV27 to TRBJ2-7, with TRBD2 identical over 11 bases. V lost 6 bases, J lost 2 bases, and 6 bases stayed unmatched. The CDR3 has 15 residues. Germline CDR1 and CDR2: MNHEY and SMNVEV (reference sequence). The CDR3 bases are TGTGCCAGCAGCGCACTAGCGGGGGACCCCTACGAGCAGTACTTC. It encodes CASSALAGDPYEQYF.

A few counts support this clone. The V gene is TRBV18, the J gene TRBJ1-1; D remains unclear. The length of the CDR3 is 15 residues. Germline V lookup: CDR1 KGHSH, CDR2 LQKENI. V lost 4 bases to trimming and J lost 4 bases, with 16 bases between them. CDR3 DNA: TGTGCCAGCTCACGATCTTCAGGATCCATCACTGAAGCTTTCTTT. It specifies CASSRSSGSITEAFF.

The sample holds a few counts of this clone. The CDR3 DNA reads TGCGCCAGCTTAAACGTACAGGACACCGGGGAGCTGTTTTTT. This translates into CASLNVQDTGELFF. This chain uses TRBV5-1 with TRBJ2-2, with TRBD1 as a possible D gene (5 bases). Germline V lookup: CDR1 SGHRS, CDR2 YFSETQ. The V end lost 7 bases, the J end lost 3 bases, and 13 bases lay between the germline ends. The CDR3 is 14 residues long.

The table lists this clone with a count of one. The V call is TRBV2, the J call TRBJ2-1; D perhaps matches TRBD1 (6 bases). V was pared by 7 bases and J by 8 bases, with 12 bases between. There are 12 residues in the CDR3. Germline V lookup: CDR1 SNHLY, CDR2 FYNNEI. The CDR3 region has the DNA TGTGCCAGCATAGAACAGGGCCATGAGCAGTTCTTC. It specifies CASIEQGHEQFF.

Of note for this clone: A junction boundary mismatches the germline segment, possibly from a read error. This chain uses TRBV7-7 with TRBJ2-2, with 7 positions matching TRBD2. The CDR3 loop spans 13 amino acids. Germline lookup yields CDR1 SSHAT and CDR2 FNYEAQ (reference sequence). The CDR3 nucleotides read TGTGCTAGCAGCACTGGACTAGTAGGGGAGCTGTTTTTT. It translates to CASSTGLVGELFF.

The V gene is TRBV2, the J gene TRBJ1-5; D might be TRBD1 (5 bases). The V end was cut by 6 bases, the J end by 0 bases, with 12 bases between. This CDR3 spans 15 amino acids. The germline CDR1 and CDR2 sequences are SNHLY and FYNNEI. This CDR3 reads CASREGSYSNQPQHF. Here the CDR3 DNA reads TGTGCCAGCAGGGAGGGGTCATATAGCAATCAGCCCCAGCATTTT.

Here the CDR3 reads CASSPTGVFNSEAFF. CDR3 nucleotide sequence: TGTGCCAGCTCACCAACGGGGGTTTTTAACTCTGAAGCTTTCTTT. The chain employs TRBV18 and TRBJ1-1, with a possible D match to TRBD1 (5 bases). This CDR3 contains 15 residues. V lost 2 bases, J lost 6 bases, and 16 bases lay in between. Germline V lookup: CDR1 KGHSH, CDR2 LQKENI.

V is TRBV9 and J is TRBJ1-2; 12 bases are a match to TRBD1. V trimming: 5 bases; J trimming: 7 bases; junction bases outside the gene matches: 6. The germline gives CDR1 SGDLS, CDR2 YYNGEE. The CDR3 spans 14 residues. CDR3 nucleotides: TGTGCCAGCAGTCCGGGACAGGGGGCCTTTGGCTACACCTTC. Residues: CASSPGQGAFGYTF.

The rearrangement links TRBV4-2 to TRBJ1-1, with D tentatively TRBD1 (5 bases). Germline V CDR1 and CDR2: LGHNA, YNFKEQ. The CDR3 length is 16 residues. Trimming shortened V by 4 bases and J by 0 bases, and 15 bases separated the two germline ends. The CDR3 spells CASSPSLDILNTEAFF. The CDR3 DNA follows: TGTGCCAGCAGCCCTTCTCTGGACATCCTGAACACTGAAGCTTTCTTT.

This clone was observed a few times. The V call is TRBV2, the J call TRBJ2-6; a possible D gene is TRBD1 (5 bases). CDR3 length equals 18 residues. The V gene's germline CDR1 is SNHLY and CDR2 FYNNEI. Trimming pared 8 bases from V and 0 bases from J, leaving 20 bases between. The CDR3 nucleotides read TGTGCCAGCGAGGAATGGGGCACAAAGTACTCTGGGGCCAACGTCCTGACTTTC. This translates into CASEEWGTKYSGANVLTF. Together with reference TRBV2 and TRBJ2-6, the CDR3 gives the full variable domain: EPEVTQTPSHQVTQMGQEVILRCVPISNHLYFYWYRQILGQKVEFLVSFYNNEISEKSEIFDDQFSVERPDGSNFTLKIRSTKLEDSAMYFCASEEWGTKYSGANVLTFGAGSRLTVL.

J is TRBJ2-3 and V is TRBV29-1, with 9 nucleotides matching TRBD1. This CDR3 is 14 amino acids long. Losses at the gene ends were 8 bases for V and 2 bases for J; bases not matched to a gene: 8. CDR1 is SQVTM, CDR2 ANQGSEA, per germline. The CDR3 here is CSIRDRALTDTQYF. CDR3 DNA sequence: TGCAGCATTCGGGACAGGGCCCTCACAGATACGCAGTATTTT.

The genes are TRBV5-6 and TRBJ1-5; unclear D gene. The CDR3 extends over 16 amino acids. V gave up 0 bases and J gave up 0 bases, with 10 bases separating them. Germline V gene data show CDR1 as SGHDT and CDR2 as YYEEEE. CDR3 loop: CASSLGTGYSNQPQHF. The DNA of the CDR3 is TGTGCCAGCAGCTTGGGGACGGGGTATAGCAATCAGCCCCAGCATTTT.

This clone was found a few times. The genes are TRBV9 and TRBJ1-2; weak D call: TRBD1 (6 bases). Between the trimmed V and J ends, which lost 0 bases and 8 bases, there was a span of 14 bases. The CDR3 loop spans 14 amino acids. The germline V gene has CDR1 SGDLS and CDR2 YYNGEE. The CDR3 sequence is CASSVEAGVGGYTF. The CDR3 coding sequence is TGTGCCAGCAGCGTAGAGGCAGGGGTGGGAGGCTACACCTTC.

J is TRBJ1-2 and V is TRBV30, with no clear D. Germline values: CDR1 GTSNPN, CDR2 SVGIG (reference sequence). The length of the CDR3 is 16 residues. Trimming left V 0 bases short and J 0 bases short, with 14 bases between. CDR3 nucleotides: TGTGCCTGGAGTGTTGGCGCAGGCGTCTCTAACTATGGCTACACCTTC. Encoded protein: CAWSVGAGVSNYGYTF.

The chain couples TRBV7-2 to TRBJ2-7; 9 bases are a match to TRBD1. Trimming took 0 bases from V and 0 from J; bases not matched to a gene: 3. This CDR3 has 16 amino acids. Germline CDR1 reads SGHTA; CDR2 reads FQGNSA. In DNA form, the CDR3 reads TGTGCCAGCAGCTTAGCCGTGACAGGGGGCTCCTACGAGCAGTACTTC. Amino acid sequence: CASSLAVTGGSYEQYF.

This clone was observed once. The chain recombines TRBV11-2 with TRBJ2-7, with TRBD2 matching over 11 bases. The CDR3 totals 14 residues. Germline values: CDR1 SGHAT, CDR2 FQNNGV. The V and J ends lost 5 bases and 1 base, in that order; junction bases with no gene match: 1. The CDR3 nucleotides read TGTGCCAGCAGCCTAGCGGGGGGATCCTACGAGCAGTACTTC. It translates to CASSLAGGSYEQYF.

As for this clone: Sequence at one end of the junction differs from germline and may be a read error. The genes are TRBV7-9 and TRBJ2-7, with 8 bases identical to TRBD2. Germline CDR1 and CDR2: SEHNR and FQNEAQ (reference sequence). This CDR3 spans 16 amino acids. The CDR3 region is CSSSLGFFSGIYEQYF. CDR3 nucleotides: TGTTCCAGCAGCTTAGGGTTCTTTAGCGGGATATACGAGCAGTACTTC.

This chain uses TRBV4-1 with TRBJ2-6, with TRBD2 as a possible D gene (6 bases). Trimming removed 0 bases from V and 0 bases from J, with 12 bases in between. Germline V CDR1 and CDR2: MGHRA, YSYEKL. This CDR3 has 18 residues. The CDR3 nucleotides are TGCGCCAGCAGCCAAGATGGGACTGTAGTCTCTGGGGCCAACGTCCTGACTTTC. Its protein product is CASSQDGTVVSGANVLTF.